These T cell receptor beta chains were read from a single sample in a study of Graves' ophthalmopathy and Graves' hyperthyroidism. A single record per CDR3 protein comes from TCRdb applying MiXCR to the multiplex PCR reads. Among 300,000 to 350,000 distinct CDR3 sequences listed, 15% to 20% were seen once. The sequenced sample consisted of peripheral blood. Receptors were obtained from an adult man with Graves' ophthalmopathy. Each CDR3 is given with its conserved first and last residue. Each record gives: clone size, D gene, J gene, V gene, CDR3 DNA, CDR3 protein. A D gene is named only where the DNA matches it firmly. Clone sizes are given selectively: once, few, many, or a class where the clone is expanded.

clone_size: many
d_call: .
j_call: TRBJ1-1
v_call: TRBV2
cdr3_nt: TGTGCCAGCAGCGTCTCAGTGTGGGAAGCTTTCTTT
cdr3_aa: CASSVSVWEAFF

clone_size: many
d_call: TRBD1
j_call: TRBJ2-4
v_call: TRBV20-1
cdr3_nt: TGCAGTGCCACGGGGACAGGGGGCTCGCGAAACATTCAGTACTTC
cdr3_aa: CSATGTGGSRNIQYF

clone_size: many
d_call: TRBD2
j_call: TRBJ2-4
v_call: TRBV7-2
cdr3_nt: TGTGCCAGCAGCGCCTCGGGGGGAGCAAACATTCAGTACTTC
cdr3_aa: CASSASGGANIQYF

clone_size: few
d_call: TRBD1
j_call: TRBJ1-1
v_call: TRBV30
cdr3_nt: TGTGCCTGGGGACGAGGGGGCGAAGGGAACACTGAAGCTTTCTTT
cdr3_aa: CAWGRGGEGNTEAFF

clone_size: many
d_call: .
j_call: TRBJ1-6
v_call: TRBV5-1
cdr3_nt: TGCGCCAGCAGCTTTTCAGGGGCGGATTCACCCCTCCACTTT
cdr3_aa: CASSFSGADSPLHF

clone_size: many
d_call: .
j_call: TRBJ1-1
v_call: TRBV7-6
cdr3_nt: TGTGCCAGCAGTTATAGCCCCGACAGGAGTACTGAAGCTTTCTTT
cdr3_aa: CASSYSPDRSTEAFF

clone_size: many
d_call: TRBD1
j_call: TRBJ2-7
v_call: TRBV5-1
cdr3_nt: TGCGCCAGCAGCTCCGGGACAGGGGTCCCCTACGAGCAGTACTTC
cdr3_aa: CASSSGTGVPYEQYF

clone_size: many
d_call: TRBD1
j_call: TRBJ2-5
v_call: TRBV20-1
cdr3_nt: TGCAGTGCTAGAGATTCGCGGACAGGGGTAGAGACCCAGTACTTC
cdr3_aa: CSARDSRTGVETQYF

clone_size: .
d_call: TRBD1
j_call: TRBJ2-2
v_call: TRBV18
cdr3_nt: TGTGCCAGCTCACCGGGACAGAGGAACACCGGGGAGCTGTTTTTT
cdr3_aa: CASSPGQRNTGELFF

clone_size: .
d_call: .
j_call: TRBJ1-5
v_call: TRBV6-1
cdr3_nt: TGTGCCAGCAGGGTAGGGAATCAGCCCCAGCATTTT
cdr3_aa: CASRVGNQPQHF

clone_size: many
d_call: TRBD2
j_call: TRBJ2-7
v_call: TRBV10-3
cdr3_nt: TGTGCCATCAGTGAGCGACTAGCGGGACAGTACTACGAGCAGTACTTC
cdr3_aa: CAISERLAGQYYEQYF

clone_size: .
d_call: .
j_call: TRBJ2-7
v_call: TRBV27
cdr3_nt: TGTGCCAGCAGTTTAGTCCCCCCCCCCACCTACGAGCAGTACTTC
cdr3_aa: CASSLVPPPTYEQYF

clone_size: many
d_call: .
j_call: TRBJ2-7
v_call: TRBV7-2
cdr3_nt: TGTGCCAGCAGCTTATCGGGGATGACAGACTTTTACGAGCAGTACTTC
cdr3_aa: CASSLSGMTDFYEQYF

clone_size: many
d_call: .
j_call: TRBJ2-5
v_call: TRBV12-3/TRBV12-4
cdr3_nt: TGTGCCAGCAGTTTTAAAGGGACCCAGTACTTC
cdr3_aa: CASSFKGTQYF

clone_size: many
d_call: .
j_call: TRBJ1-2
v_call: TRBV30
cdr3_nt: TGTGCCTGGAACGCGGGGATCTATGGCTACACCTTC
cdr3_aa: CAWNAGIYGYTF

clone_size: many
d_call: .
j_call: TRBJ2-7
v_call: TRBV2
cdr3_nt: TGTGCCAGCAGTGGACTGGTATCCCTCTACGAGCAGTACTTC
cdr3_aa: CASSGLVSLYEQYF

clone_size: many
d_call: .
j_call: TRBJ2-7
v_call: TRBV5-1
cdr3_nt: TGCGCCAGCAGCCCGCGGTGGGACACCACCTACGAGCAGTACTTC
cdr3_aa: CASSPRWDTTYEQYF

clone_size: many
d_call: .
j_call: TRBJ1-5
v_call: TRBV20-1
cdr3_nt: TGCAGTGCTAGGGATGGACACGGCGGGGCCGGGCCCCAGCATTTT
cdr3_aa: CSARDGHGGAGPQHF

clone_size: many
d_call: .
j_call: TRBJ1-5
v_call: TRBV19
cdr3_nt: TGTGCCAGTAGTGGGGCCAGGGATCAGCCCCAGCATTTT
cdr3_aa: CASSGARDQPQHF

clone_size: many
d_call: TRBD1
j_call: TRBJ2-7
v_call: TRBV24-1
cdr3_nt: TGTGCCACCAGTGATCGGGACAGCGGCTCCTACGAGCAGTACTTC
cdr3_aa: CATSDRDSGSYEQYF

clone_size: many
d_call: .
j_call: TRBJ1-1
v_call: TRBV9
cdr3_nt: TGTGCCAGCACCCGTGGTCCTAGGAACACTGAAGCTTTCTTT
cdr3_aa: CASTRGPRNTEAFF

clone_size: many
d_call: TRBD1
j_call: TRBJ2-5
v_call: TRBV5-1
cdr3_nt: TGCGCCAGCAGCCCCGACAGGGGAGAGACCCAGTACTTC
cdr3_aa: CASSPDRGETQYF

clone_size: many
d_call: .
j_call: TRBJ1-1
v_call: TRBV7-2
cdr3_nt: TGTGCCAGCAGCTTAGGAACCCAGATGAACACTGAAGCTTTCTTT
cdr3_aa: CASSLGTQMNTEAFF

clone_size: many
d_call: TRBD1
j_call: TRBJ1-1
v_call: TRBV24-1
cdr3_nt: TGTGCCACCAGTGGGGGACAGGGGTACACTGAAGCTTTCTTT
cdr3_aa: CATSGGQGYTEAFF

clone_size: few
d_call: .
j_call: TRBJ2-5
v_call: TRBV20-1
cdr3_nt: TGCAGTGCTCCGTGGGGGTCGCTCAGAGAGACCCAGTACTTC
cdr3_aa: CSAPWGSLRETQYF

clone_size: many
d_call: .
j_call: TRBJ2-5
v_call: TRBV15
cdr3_nt: TGTGCCACCAGCAGAGATCGGTACAGCCAGACGGAGACCCAGTACTTC
cdr3_aa: CATSRDRYSQTETQYF

clone_size: many
d_call: TRBD1
j_call: TRBJ1-1
v_call: TRBV30
cdr3_nt: TGTGCCTGGAGTGTATTTTTCGACAGGGCGGACACTGAAGCTTTCTTT
cdr3_aa: CAWSVFFDRADTEAFF

clone_size: many
d_call: .
j_call: TRBJ2-2
v_call: TRBV6-5
cdr3_nt: TGTGCCAGCAGTTACTCGTCCGTAACCGGGGAGCTGTTTTTT
cdr3_aa: CASSYSSVTGELFF

clone_size: many
d_call: TRBD1
j_call: TRBJ1-1
v_call: TRBV6-2/TRBV6-3
cdr3_nt: TGTGCCAGCAGCTACAGGGGGGACGGTGAAGCTTTCTTT
cdr3_aa: CASSYRGDGEAFF

clone_size: many
d_call: TRBD1
j_call: TRBJ2-7
v_call: TRBV5-4
cdr3_nt: TGTGCCAGCAGCGGAGGACAGGGGGCCGAGCAGTACTTC
cdr3_aa: CASSGGQGAEQYF

clone_size: many
d_call: TRBD2
j_call: TRBJ2-5
v_call: TRBV20-1
cdr3_nt: TGCAGTGCTAGCGAAGCGGGGCAAGAGACCCAGTACTTC
cdr3_aa: CSASEAGQETQYF

clone_size: many
d_call: .
j_call: TRBJ2-5
v_call: TRBV29-1
cdr3_nt: TGCAGCGTTGAAGATCTTCGGGATTGGGAGACCCAGTACTTC
cdr3_aa: CSVEDLRDWETQYF

clone_size: .
d_call: .
j_call: TRBJ2-7
v_call: TRBV19
cdr3_nt: TGTGCCAGTAGTGATAAGGGCTACGAGCAGTACTTC
cdr3_aa: CASSDKGYEQYF

clone_size: many
d_call: TRBD1
j_call: TRBJ1-5
v_call: TRBV11-2
cdr3_nt: TGTGCCAGCAGCTACAGGGGGCGAGGCAATCAGCCCCAGCATTTT
cdr3_aa: CASSYRGRGNQPQHF

clone_size: many
d_call: .
j_call: TRBJ1-1
v_call: TRBV7-3
cdr3_nt: TGTGCCAGCAGCCCCGAAGGACAAAACACTGAAGCTTTCTTT
cdr3_aa: CASSPEGQNTEAFF

clone_size: many
d_call: TRBD1
j_call: TRBJ2-1
v_call: TRBV6-5
cdr3_nt: TGTGCCAGCAGTTACTCGTCTTTACAGGGGATCTACAATGAGCAGTTCTTC
cdr3_aa: CASSYSSLQGIYNEQFF

clone_size: many
d_call: .
j_call: TRBJ1-6
v_call: TRBV20-1
cdr3_nt: TGCAGTGCACCATTGGGGGGCTCACCCCTCCACTTT
cdr3_aa: CSAPLGGSPLHF

clone_size: many
d_call: .
j_call: TRBJ2-7
v_call: TRBV7-2
cdr3_nt: TGTGCCAGCAGCTTTAGGGGGGTCTACGAGCAGTACTTC
cdr3_aa: CASSFRGVYEQYF

clone_size: many
d_call: TRBD1
j_call: TRBJ1-2
v_call: TRBV12-3/TRBV12-4
cdr3_nt: TGTGCCAGCAGTAACATACCGGGACAGGGAAGTGTGGCTGGCTACACCTTC
cdr3_aa: CASSNIPGQGSVAGYTF

clone_size: many
d_call: TRBD1
j_call: TRBJ2-4
v_call: TRBV4-3
cdr3_nt: TGCGCCAGCAGCCTGAGGGACAGGGGCATTCAGTACTTC
cdr3_aa: CASSLRDRGIQYF

clone_size: many
d_call: .
j_call: TRBJ2-7
v_call: TRBV28
cdr3_nt: TGTGCCAGCAGTTTAGGTGCAGGGGACGAGCAGTACTTC
cdr3_aa: CASSLGAGDEQYF

clone_size: .
d_call: TRBD2
j_call: TRBJ2-7
v_call: TRBV5-1
cdr3_nt: TGCGCCAGCAGCTTAGTCGGGGGGGCGAGGGAGCAGTACTTC
cdr3_aa: CASSLVGGAREQYF

clone_size: .
d_call: .
j_call: TRBJ1-5
v_call: TRBV4-1
cdr3_nt: TGCGCCAGCAGCCAAGAGGGAGGGAATAGCAATCAGCCCCAGCATTTT
cdr3_aa: CASSQEGGNSNQPQHF

clone_size: many
d_call: .
j_call: TRBJ2-2
v_call: TRBV14
cdr3_nt: TGTGCCAGCAGCCAAGATCTAGTCCCCGGCCCACCCTACGGGGAGCTGTTTTTT
cdr3_aa: CASSQDLVPGPPYGELFF

clone_size: many
d_call: TRBD2
j_call: TRBJ2-7
v_call: TRBV10-3
cdr3_nt: TGTGCCATCAGTGACGGACTAGCGGGCACCTACGAGCAGTACTTC
cdr3_aa: CAISDGLAGTYEQYF

clone_size: .
d_call: .
j_call: TRBJ2-7
v_call: TRBV6-1
cdr3_nt: TGTGCCAGCAGTTTAGCGCACGGACCCTACGAGCAGTACTTC
cdr3_aa: CASSLAHGPYEQYF

clone_size: many
d_call: .
j_call: TRBJ1-1
v_call: TRBV11-2
cdr3_nt: TGTGCCAGCAGCACATTACAGGCGAACACTGAAGCTTTCTTT
cdr3_aa: CASSTLQANTEAFF

clone_size: many
d_call: TRBD1
j_call: TRBJ1-1
v_call: TRBV2
cdr3_nt: TGTGCCTCGAAGACAGGGATCGGCACTGAAGCTTTCTTT
cdr3_aa: CASKTGIGTEAFF